Listed here is a single T cell receptor beta chain. This specimen belongs to a study of CD8+CD57+ T cells in acquired aplastic anemia. Study information: An average of 3.2 ug of DNA was obtained from sorted CD4+ and CD8+ cells.

Template material for TCR beta VDJ and CDR3 profiling consisted of genomic DNA. TCRdb re-called the reads with MiXCR, one entry per CDR3 protein. The top ten hold 35% to 55% of the sample, which has 150,000 to 200,000 distinct CDR3 sequences, 50% to 75% seen once. The CDR3 contains 14 residues. The V segment lost 5 bases and the J segment 0 bases; nucleotides outside the gene matches: 7. The germline gives CDR1 DFQATT, CDR2 SNEGSKA (reference sequence). The sequenced material came from sorted CD4+, CD8+, or CD8+CD57+ T cells (not recorded which) from PBMCs. The source of this sequence is a human donor with severe aplastic anemia or a healthy control (not recorded which). The rearrangement uses TRBV20-1 and TRBJ2-7, with 7 bases identical to TRBD2. The CDR3 here is CSAWTSQSSYEQYF. As DNA, the CDR3 is TGCAGTGCTTGGACTAGTCAGAGCTCCTACGAGCAGTACTTC.